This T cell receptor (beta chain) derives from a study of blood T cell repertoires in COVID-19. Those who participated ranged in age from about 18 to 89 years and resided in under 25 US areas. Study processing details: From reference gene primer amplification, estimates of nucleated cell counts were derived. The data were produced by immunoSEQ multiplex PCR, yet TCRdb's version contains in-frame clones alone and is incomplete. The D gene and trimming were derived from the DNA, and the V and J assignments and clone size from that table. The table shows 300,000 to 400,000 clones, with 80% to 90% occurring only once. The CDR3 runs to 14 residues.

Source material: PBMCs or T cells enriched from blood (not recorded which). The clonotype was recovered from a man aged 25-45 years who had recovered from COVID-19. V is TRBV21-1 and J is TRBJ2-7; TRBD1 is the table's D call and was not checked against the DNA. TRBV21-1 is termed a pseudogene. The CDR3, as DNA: TGTGCCAGCAGCAAAGTCACAGGTTCCTACGAGCAGTACTTC. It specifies CASSKVTGSYEQYF.